This entry concerns a single T cell receptor (beta chain). The antigen remains undetermined. The CDR3 totals 16 residues. Losses at the gene ends were 0 bases for V and 2 bases for J; bases not matched to a gene: 6. The germline V gene encodes CDR1 SGDLS and CDR2 YYNGEE. The libraries were made with immunoSEQ version 4 in survey mode. Libraries were prepared by immunoSEQ multiplex PCR; TCRdb keeps only in-frame clonotypes and omits some of them. Among more than 15,000 clones listed, about 65% were seen once. These data belong to a study of persistence of HIV-infected CD4 T cells. Study-wide findings and caveats: CMV- and Gag-responding cells had lower TCRbeta richness than CD3/CD28-responding cells. Within sorted populations, more oligoclonal TCRs accompanied more oligoclonal proviruses.

Cells were stimulated with CMV-infected fibroblast lysates at about 10 ug/mL. Responding CD4+ T cells were sorted by upregulation of both CD40 ligand and CD69. Suppressive ART was started during chronic HIV-1 infection in these adults. Sample: CD4+ T cells sorted from PBMCs after approximately 19-hour stimulation, taken from a patient who received antiretroviral therapy. The rearrangement uses TRBV9 and TRBJ2-3, with 7 bases fitting TRBD2. This TCR was recovered from an adult woman with HIV who was CMV-seropositive. CDR3 in DNA: TGTGCCAGCAGCGTAGGGGAGCGGGGTTTCACAGATACGCAGTATTTT. Its protein is CASSVGERGFTDTQYF.